This T cell receptor beta chain was identified in a study of T cells in Graves' hyperthyroidism and ophthalmopathy. There are many counts of this clonotype. Its specificity is not known. Amplification yielded TCR beta CDR3 regions, with RNA transcripts as the source. With the HTBI primer set, the TCR CDR3 went through a first round of RT-PCR. TCRdb re-called the multiplex PCR reads with MiXCR, one entry per CDR3 protein. The sample yields about 280,000 distinct CDR3 sequences, around a quarter seen once. Findings and caveats of the study: Most thyroid clonotypes expanded above 0.001 appeared in blood too.

In making diagnoses, clinical symptoms, serum thyroxine and TRAb, thyroid ultrasound and orbital computed tomography were all used. Per germline, CDR1 SQVTM and CDR2 ANQGSEA. Deletions cut 7 bases from V and 5 bases from J, with 14 bases between. The CDR3 spans 12 residues. V gene TRBV29-1 combines with J gene TRBJ2-5; perhaps TRBD1 as D (6 bases). The receptor comes from a man aged 40-49 years with Graves' hyperthyroidism that later progressed to Graves' ophthalmopathy. Sample: blood. The CDR3 reads CSGSQGDETQYF. In DNA, the CDR3 is TGCAGCGGTTCACAGGGTGATGAGACCCAGTACTTC.